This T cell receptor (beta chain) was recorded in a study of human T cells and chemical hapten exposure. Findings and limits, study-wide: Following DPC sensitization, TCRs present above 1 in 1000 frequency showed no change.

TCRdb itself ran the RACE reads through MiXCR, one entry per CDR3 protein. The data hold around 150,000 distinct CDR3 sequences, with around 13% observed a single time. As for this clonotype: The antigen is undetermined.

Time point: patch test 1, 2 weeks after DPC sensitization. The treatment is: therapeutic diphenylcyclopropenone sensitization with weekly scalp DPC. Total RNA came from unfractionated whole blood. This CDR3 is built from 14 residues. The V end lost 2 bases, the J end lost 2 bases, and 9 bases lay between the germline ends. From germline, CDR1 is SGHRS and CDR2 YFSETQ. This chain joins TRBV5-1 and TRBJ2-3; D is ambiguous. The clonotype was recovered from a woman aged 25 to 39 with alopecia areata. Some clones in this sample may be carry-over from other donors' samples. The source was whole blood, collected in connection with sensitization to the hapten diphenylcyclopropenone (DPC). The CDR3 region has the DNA TGCGCCAGCAGCTTAGGATCCCACACAGATACGCAGTATTTT. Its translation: CASSLGSHTDTQYF. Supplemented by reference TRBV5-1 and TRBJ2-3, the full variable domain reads KAGVTQTPRYLIKTRGQQVTLSCSPISGHRSVSWYQQTPGQGLQFLFEYFSETQRNKGNFPGRFSGRQFSNSRSEMNVSTLELGDSALYLCASSLGSHTDTQYFGPGTRLTVL.